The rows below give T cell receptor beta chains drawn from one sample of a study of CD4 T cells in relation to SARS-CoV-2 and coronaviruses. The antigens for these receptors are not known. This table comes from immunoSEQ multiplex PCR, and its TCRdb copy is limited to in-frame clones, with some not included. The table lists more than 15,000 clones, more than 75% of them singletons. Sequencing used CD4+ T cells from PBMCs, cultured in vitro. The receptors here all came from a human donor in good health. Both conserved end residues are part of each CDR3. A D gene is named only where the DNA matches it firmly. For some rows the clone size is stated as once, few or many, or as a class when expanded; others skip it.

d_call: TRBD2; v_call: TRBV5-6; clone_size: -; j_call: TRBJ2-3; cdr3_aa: CASSFFSGGREFTDTQYF; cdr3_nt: TGTGCCAGCAGCTTTTTCTCGGGGGGGCGGGAGTTCACAGATACGCAGTATTTT
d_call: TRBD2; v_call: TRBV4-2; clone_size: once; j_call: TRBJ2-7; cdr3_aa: CASSQTSAEQYF; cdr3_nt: TGTGCCAGCAGCCAGACTAGCGCCGAGCAGTACTTC
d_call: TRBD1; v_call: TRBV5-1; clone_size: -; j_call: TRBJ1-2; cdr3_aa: CASSQIDRDNGYTF; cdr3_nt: TGCGCCAGCAGCCAGATAGACAGGGACAATGGCTACACCTTC
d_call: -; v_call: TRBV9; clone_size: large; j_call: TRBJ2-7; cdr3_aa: CASSLSPASHEQYF; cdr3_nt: TGTGCCAGCAGCCTCTCCCCAGCGTCCCACGAGCAGTACTTC
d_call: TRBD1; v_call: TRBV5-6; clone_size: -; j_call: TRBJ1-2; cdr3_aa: CASSKTGTGRYPYGYTF; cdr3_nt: TGTGCCAGCAGCAAGACCGGGACAGGGAGATATCCCTATGGCTACACCTTC
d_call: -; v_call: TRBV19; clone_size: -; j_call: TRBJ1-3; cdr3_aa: CASSWREGGNTIYF; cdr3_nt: TGTGCCAGCTCGTGGAGGGAGGGTGGAAACACCATATATTTT
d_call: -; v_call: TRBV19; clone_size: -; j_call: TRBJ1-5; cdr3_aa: CASSPPGTQGGQPQHF; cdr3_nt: TGTGCCAGTAGTCCCCCCGGAACACAGGGTGGTCAGCCCCAGCATTTT
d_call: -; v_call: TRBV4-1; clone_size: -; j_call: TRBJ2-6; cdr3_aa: CASSFPAGGVFQTGANVLTF; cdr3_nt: TGCGCCAGCAGCTTTCCAGCCGGGGGTGTCTTCCAGACTGGGGCCAACGTCCTGACTTTC
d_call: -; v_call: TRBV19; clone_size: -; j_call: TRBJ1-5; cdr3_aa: CASNDRFSNQPQHF; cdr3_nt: TGTGCCAGTAATGACAGGTTTAGCAATCAGCCCCAGCATTTT
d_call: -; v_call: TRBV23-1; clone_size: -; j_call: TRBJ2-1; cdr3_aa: CASSHEFYNEQFF; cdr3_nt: TGCGCCAGCAGTCATGAGTTCTACAATGAGCAGTTCTTC
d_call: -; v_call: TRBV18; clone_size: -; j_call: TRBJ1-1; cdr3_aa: CASSPQEGGRAEAFF; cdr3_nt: TGTGCCAGCTCACCCCAGGAGGGCGGAAGGGCTGAAGCTTTCTTT
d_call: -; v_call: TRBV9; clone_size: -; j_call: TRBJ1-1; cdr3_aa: CASSGVGPQAAETFF; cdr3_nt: TGTGCCAGCAGCGGGGTAGGGCCACAGGCAGCCGAGACTTTCTTT
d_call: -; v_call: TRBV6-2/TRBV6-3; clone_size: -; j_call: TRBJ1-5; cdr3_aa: CASSLVVQGRQPQHF; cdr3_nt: TGTGCCAGCAGCTTAGTCGTACAGGGAAGACAGCCCCAGCATTTT
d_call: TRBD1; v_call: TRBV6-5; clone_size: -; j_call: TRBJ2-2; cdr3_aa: CASNGQGNTGELFF; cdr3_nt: TGTGCCAGCAATGGACAGGGCAACACCGGGGAGCTGTTTTTT
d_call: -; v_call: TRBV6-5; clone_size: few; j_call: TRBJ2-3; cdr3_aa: CASSLSDTQYF; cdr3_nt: TGTGCCAGCAGTCTCTCAGATACGCAGTATTTT
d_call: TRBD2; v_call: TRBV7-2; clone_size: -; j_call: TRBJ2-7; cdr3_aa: CASSFSGSGSYEQYF; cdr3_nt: TGTGCCAGCAGCTTTAGCGGGAGTGGATCCTACGAGCAGTACTTC
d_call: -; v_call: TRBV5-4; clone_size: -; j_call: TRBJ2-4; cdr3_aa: CASSTGTLKNIQYF; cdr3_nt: TGTGCCAGCAGTACGGGAACCCTCAAAAACATTCAGTACTTC
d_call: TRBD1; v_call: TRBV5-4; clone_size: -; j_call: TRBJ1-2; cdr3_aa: CASSLAPRGGVDGYTF; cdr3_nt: TGTGCCAGCAGCTTGGCCCCCAGGGGGGGAGTCGATGGCTACACCTTC
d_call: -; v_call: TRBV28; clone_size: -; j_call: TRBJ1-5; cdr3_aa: CASSLLSQPQHF; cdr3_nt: TGTGCCAGCAGTTTACTGAGCCAGCCCCAGCATTTT
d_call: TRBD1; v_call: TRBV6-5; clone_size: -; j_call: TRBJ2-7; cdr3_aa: CATSPGQGRDEQYF; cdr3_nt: TGTGCCACTTCCCCTGGACAGGGGAGGGACGAGCAGTACTTC
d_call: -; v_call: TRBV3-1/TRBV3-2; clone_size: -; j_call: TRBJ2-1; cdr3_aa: CASSQDTGHSYNEQFF; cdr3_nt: TGTGCCAGCAGCCAGGATACAGGGCACTCCTACAATGAGCAGTTCTTC
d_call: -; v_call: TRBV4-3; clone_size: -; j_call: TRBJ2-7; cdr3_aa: CASSQENRDEQYF; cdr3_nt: TGCGCCAGCAGCCAAGAAAACAGGGACGAGCAGTACTTC
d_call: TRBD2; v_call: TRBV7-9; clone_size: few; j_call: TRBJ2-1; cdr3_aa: CASSLRGTSGGNNEQFF; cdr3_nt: TGTGCCAGCAGCCTCCGGGGGACTAGCGGTGGGAACAATGAGCAGTTCTTC
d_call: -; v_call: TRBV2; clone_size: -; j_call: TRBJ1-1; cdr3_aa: CASTDSQDTEAFF; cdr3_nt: TGTGCCAGCACGGACAGTCAGGACACTGAAGCTTTCTTT
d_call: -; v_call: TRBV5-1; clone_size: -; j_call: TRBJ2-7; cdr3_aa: CASSLTVTSYEQYF; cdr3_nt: TGCGCCAGCAGCTTAACAGTGACTTCCTACGAGCAGTACTTC
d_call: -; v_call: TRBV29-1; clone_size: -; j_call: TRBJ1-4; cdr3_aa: CSVGPGGLGSNEKLFF; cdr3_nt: TGCAGCGTTGGCCCCGGGGGCCTCGGGTCTAATGAAAAACTGTTTTTT
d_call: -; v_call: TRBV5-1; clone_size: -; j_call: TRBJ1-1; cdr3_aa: CASSPGGGNTEAFF; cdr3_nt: TGCGCCAGCAGCCCGGGTGGGGGGAACACTGAAGCTTTCTTT
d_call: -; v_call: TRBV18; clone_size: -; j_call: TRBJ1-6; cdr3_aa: CASSPIGGQSPLHF; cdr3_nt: TGTGCCAGCTCACCGATAGGGGGTCAATCACCCCTCCACTTT
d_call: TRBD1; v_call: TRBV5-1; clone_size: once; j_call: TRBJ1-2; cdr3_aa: CASSLRTGEGGYGYTF; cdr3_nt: TGCGCCAGCAGCCTAAGGACAGGGGAAGGTGGCTATGGCTACACCTTC
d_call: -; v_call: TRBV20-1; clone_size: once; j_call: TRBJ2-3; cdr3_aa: CSASLDGTQYF; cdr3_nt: TGCAGTGCTAGCTTAGACGGTACGCAGTATTTT
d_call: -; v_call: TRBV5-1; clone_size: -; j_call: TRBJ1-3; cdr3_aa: CASSPPTAGNTIYF; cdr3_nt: TGCGCCAGCAGTCCCCCTACCGCGGGAAACACCATATATTTT
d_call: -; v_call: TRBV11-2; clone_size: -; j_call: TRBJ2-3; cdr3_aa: CASSLDWATQYF; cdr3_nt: TGTGCCAGCAGCTTAGACTGGGCTACGCAGTATTTT
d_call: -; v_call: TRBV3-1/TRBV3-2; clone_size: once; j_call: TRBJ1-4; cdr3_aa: CASRIDRDGFATNEKLFF; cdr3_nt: TGTGCCAGCAGGATAGACCGTGACGGATTCGCAACTAATGAAAAACTGTTTTTT
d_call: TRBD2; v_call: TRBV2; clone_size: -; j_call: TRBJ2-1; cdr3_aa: CASSARTGGGNEQFF; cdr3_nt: TGTGCCAGCAGTGCCAGGACGGGGGGGGGCAATGAGCAGTTCTTC
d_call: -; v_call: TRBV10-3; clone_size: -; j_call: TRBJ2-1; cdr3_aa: CAISEGLASNEQFF; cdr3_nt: TGTGCCATCAGTGAGGGTCTAGCTTCGAATGAGCAGTTCTTC
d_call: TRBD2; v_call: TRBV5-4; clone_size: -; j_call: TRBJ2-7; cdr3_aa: CASSSSGGYGYEQYF; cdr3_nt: TGTGCCAGCAGCTCCTCGGGGGGTTATGGGTACGAGCAGTACTTC
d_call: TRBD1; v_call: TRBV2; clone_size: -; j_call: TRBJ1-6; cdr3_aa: CASSEQGGTLRSPLHF; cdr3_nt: TGTGCCAGCAGTGAGCAGGGGGGAACGCTACGTTCACCCCTCCACTTT
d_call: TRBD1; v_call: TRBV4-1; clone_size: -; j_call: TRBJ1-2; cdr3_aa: CASSRTGNYGYTF; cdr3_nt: TGCGCCAGCAGCCGGACAGGGAACTATGGCTACACCTTC
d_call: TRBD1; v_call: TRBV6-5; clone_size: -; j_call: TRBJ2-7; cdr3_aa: CASQGYGQGAYEQYF; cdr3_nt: TGTGCCAGCCAAGGTTATGGACAGGGGGCGTACGAGCAGTACTTC
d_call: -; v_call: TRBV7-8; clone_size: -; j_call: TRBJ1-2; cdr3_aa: CASSLVRQNYGYTF; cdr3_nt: TGTGCCAGCAGCTTAGTTCGACAGAACTATGGCTACACCTTC
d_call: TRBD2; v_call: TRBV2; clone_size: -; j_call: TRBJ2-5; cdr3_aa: CASIRLAEETQYF; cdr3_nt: TGTGCCAGCATTCGACTAGCGGAAGAGACCCAGTACTTC
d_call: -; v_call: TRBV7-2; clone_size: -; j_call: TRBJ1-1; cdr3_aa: CANSPRDYRGTEAFF; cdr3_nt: TGTGCCAACAGCCCACGAGACTACCGTGGGACTGAAGCTTTCTTT
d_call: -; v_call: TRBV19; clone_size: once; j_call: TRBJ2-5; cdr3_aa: CASSIDLGGGRETQYF; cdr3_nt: TGTGCCAGTAGTATAGATCTGGGGGGGGGCCGGGAGACCCAGTACTTC